The 5 T cell receptor beta chains below come from one sample, sequenced in a study of response to subunit inactivated influenza vaccine. TCRdb redid the calling of the RT-PCR reads with MiXCR, one entry per CDR3 protein. The sample shows hundreds of thousands of distinct CDR3 sequences, around 8% of them seen only once. Sequenced material: PBMCs from blood, taken less than 30 months after vaccination. These receptor sequences come from a man aged 45 to 75 who received an inactivated influenza vaccine.

This clonotype was seen a few times. The chain combines TRBV9 with TRBJ2-5, with TRBD2 matching over 7 bases. The V gene end was trimmed by 0 bases and the J gene end by 4 bases; junction bases not matched to a gene: 9. This CDR3 is 16 amino acids long. The germline gives CDR1 SGDLS, CDR2 YYNGEE. This CDR3 reads CASSVDGGSILETQYF. Here the CDR3 DNA reads TGTGCCAGCAGCGTAGATGGCGGGAGTATTTTAGAGACCCAGTACTTC.

This clonotype was detected a few times. This sequence joins TRBV4-2 and TRBJ2-5, with a tentative D call TRBD1 (6 bases). The length of the CDR3 is 13 residues. CDR1 and CDR2 from the germline V gene are LGHNA and YNFKEQ. Deletions cut 4 bases from V and 7 bases from J, with 13 bases between. The CDR3 DNA sequence: TGTGCCAGCAGCCCATCCAAAGGGGGGACCCAGTACTTC. Translation gives CASSPSKGGTQYF.

In its sample, this clonotype was seen a few times. V gene TRBV6-1 combines with J gene TRBJ2-1, with 13 bases lining up with TRBD2. This CDR3 has 17 residues. V was pared by 4 bases and J by 1 base, with 4 bases of the junction left unmatched. Per germline, CDR1 MNHNS and CDR2 SASEGT. CDR3 protein: CASSGTSGGISYNEQFF. As DNA, the CDR3 is TGTGCCAGCAGTGGGACTAGCGGGGGAATATCCTACAATGAGCAGTTCTTC.

The CDR3 DNA is TGCGCCAGCAGATCCCAGGGCGCCTCCTACAATGAGCAGTTCTTC. This translates into CASRSQGASYNEQFF. V and J are TRBV5-1 and TRBJ2-1; D might be TRBD1 (5 bases). The CDR3 is 15 residues long. Germline loops: CDR1 SGHRS, CDR2 YFSETQ. The ends were cut back, 5 bases at V and 0 bases at J, with 12 bases in the middle.

The V gene is TRBV3-1, the J gene TRBJ2-7; D ambiguous. V lost 2 bases to trimming and J lost 0 bases, with 8 bases between them. Per germline, CDR1 LGHDT and CDR2 YNNKEL (reference sequence). There are 14 residues in the CDR3. The CDR3 DNA reads as TGTGCCAGCAGCCAACAGTTGAGCTCCTACGAGCAGTACTTC. Its protein product is CASSQQLSSYEQYF.